This T cell receptor (beta chain) was captured in a study of blood T cell repertoires in COVID-19. Clones were sequenced by immunoSEQ multiplex PCR, and TCRdb holds only the in-frame ones, with some missing. The sample lists around 150,000 clones, around 89% occurring once. From germline, CDR1 is MNHEY and CDR2 SVGAGI. V dropped 7 bases and J dropped 5; count of bases not matched to a gene: 7. The CDR3 is made up of 13 amino acids. The genes are TRBV6-5 and TRBJ2-7, with 8 bases fitting TRBD1. The TCR sequence derives from a human donor with COVID-19, enrolled during active disease. The donor label of this sample is uncertain. The sample taken for sequencing was peripheral blood. The CDR3 bases are TGTGCCAGCAAGACAGGGGACAGTGACGAGCAGTACTTC. Translated: CASKTGDSDEQYF.